This T cell receptor (beta chain) was recovered during a study of metastatic and nonmetastatic thyroid tumors. The study's findings and limits: In both blood and tumor samples, TCR beta diversity was reported significantly higher for malignant than benign nodules.

Original processing methods: Between-group CDR3 differences, defined by clinicopathological status, yielded a distant-metastasis classifier for papillary thyroid cancer. Through MiXCR, TCRdb re-clonotyped the PCR reads. The V and J calls come from TCRdb's annotation, not from the publication. The sample includes about 9,000 clones, roughly 14% of them seen just once. This clone was seen repeatedly, ten times or more. The antigen remains unidentified. Ahead of thyroid surgery, no patient had received treatment of any kind. The germline V and J ends were trimmed by 1 base and 3 bases, with 10 bases remaining between them. The V gene's germline CDR1 is SGHVS and CDR2 FQNEAQ. This CDR3 comprises 15 residues.

Sample: blood. This clonotype was sampled from a female donor with papillary thyroid cancer or a benign thyroid nodule (not recorded which). Some clones in this sample may be carry-over from other donors' samples. The V gene is TRBV7-8, the J gene TRBJ1-5; maybe TRBD1 (6 bases). CDR3 protein: CASSLVSGVNQPQHF. DNA for the CDR3: TGTGCCAGCAGCTTAGTGTCAGGGGTCAATCAGCCCCAGCATTTT.